This TCR beta chain came from a study of blood T cell repertoires in COVID-19. In the case of this clone: The same CDR3 can be traced to other DNA sequences in this sample.

The protocol was immunoSEQ multiplex PCR, while the TCRdb copy is restricted to in-frame clones and leaves out a portion. The table records roughly 280,000 clones, around 92% of them present only once. The germline V gene has CDR1 LGHDT and CDR2 YNNKEL (reference sequence). The CDR3 contains 12 residues. V lost 1 base and J lost 7, with 7 bases in between. The receptor comes from a woman aged 60-75 years who had recovered from COVID-19. The specimen sequenced was PBMCs or T cells enriched from blood (not recorded which). The gene calls are TRBV3-1 (or the pseudogene TRBV3-2) and TRBJ1-1, with a weak D call TRBD1 (5 bases). The CDR3 coding sequence is TGTGCCAGCAGCCAAGCGGGGGGTGAAGCTTTCTTT. Protein product: CASSQAGGEAFF.